These 30 T cell receptor beta chains originate from one sample sequenced in a study of cytomegalovirus exposure and HLA in healthy donors (dated by TCRdb to the late 2010s). Library preparation employed the immunoSEQ multiplex PCR assay. TCRdb took over this immuneACCESS table, retaining in-frame rearrangements with V and J assigned. Such tables are incomplete; in checked studies, under half of the missing clones stem from an unresolved V gene, and the remainder is unexplained. The sample table contains 150,000 to 200,000 clones; only one count was recorded for around nine tenths of them. The top ten hold 1.4% of the sample. Sequencing was done on a sample of PBMCs. Every receptor here comes from a woman aged 30 to 39 in good health and CMV-seronegative.

The V call is TRBV5-1, the J call TRBJ1-2; a possible D gene is TRBD1 (5 bases). The CDR3 contains 13 residues. Germline assignment: CDR1 SGHRS and CDR2 YFSETQ. The V gene lost 0 bases and the J gene lost 6 bases, with 9 bases spanning the gap. CDR3 in amino acids: CASSLVRGDGYTF. CDR3 nucleotides: TGCGCCAGCAGCTTGGTAAGGGGCGATGGCTACACCTTC.

This clone appeared once. The V call is TRBV15, the J call TRBJ2-3, with 11 nucleotides matching TRBD2. CDR3 length: 16 amino acids. Trimming at V came to 2 bases and at J to 6 bases, leaving 7 bases not matched to a gene. Germline loops: CDR1 LNHNV, CDR2 YYDKDF (reference sequence). Here the CDR3 DNA reads TGTGCCACCAGCAGACCCCTAGCGGGGGGCAAGGATACGCAGTATTTT. It yields the protein CATSRPLAGGKDTQYF.

This sequence joins TRBV7-2 and TRBJ2-1, with TRBD1 identical over 8 bases. V shed 5 bases and J 10 bases; nucleotides not matched to a gene: 4. The germline CDR1 and CDR2 sequences are SGHTA and FQGNSA. The CDR3 has 12 amino acids. In DNA, the CDR3 is TGTGCCAGCAGCATCAGACAGGGGGAGCAGTTCTTC. Protein: CASSIRQGEQFF. Using reference TRBV7-2 and TRBJ2-1 for the parts outside the CDR3, the full variable domain is GAGVSQSPSNKVTEKGKDVELRCDPISGHTALYWYRQSLGQGLEFLIYFQGNSAPDKSGLPSDRFSAERTGGSVSTLTIQRTQQEDSAVYLCASSIRQGEQFFGPGTRLTVL.

This chain connects TRBV18 to TRBJ1-2; D is possibly TRBD1 (5 bases). The germline gives CDR1 KGHSH, CDR2 LQKENI. This CDR3 contains 15 residues. The V end lost 0 bases, the J end lost 2 bases, and 10 bases lay between the germline ends. The CDR3 loop reads CASSPPGQGNYGYTF. The CDR3 bases are TGTGCCAGCTCACCACCGGGGCAGGGCAACTATGGCTACACCTTC.

The rearrangement joins TRBV18 to TRBJ2-1; 9 bases are shared with TRBD2. Trimming removed 6 bases from V and 2 bases from J; junction bases left unmatched: 8. Looked up from germline, CDR1 is KGHSH and CDR2 is LQKENI. CDR3 size: 16 residues. The chain's CDR3 is CASSGLAGLAYNEQFF. DNA of the CDR3: TGTGCCAGCTCGGGGCTAGCGGGGTTGGCCTACAATGAGCAGTTCTTC.

The rearrangement uses TRBV5-6 and TRBJ1-6; 8 bases agree with TRBD1. The CDR3 totals 13 residues. Germline-derived CDR1 and CDR2 are SGHDT and YYEEEE. The J segment lost 9 bases and the V segment lost 4 bases, leaving 3 bases of the junction unmatched. The CDR3 is CASSLDRVSPLHF. CDR3 DNA: TGTGCCAGCAGCCTGGACAGGGTTTCACCCCTCCACTTT.

The chain has TRBV15 and TRBJ2-3; TRBD2 matches at 11 bases. Germline values: CDR1 LNHNV, CDR2 YYDKDF (reference sequence). The V segment lost 4 bases and the J segment 4 bases; nucleotides outside the gene matches: 4. The length of the CDR3 is 15 residues. The CDR3 spells CATSTGLAGSDTQYF. CDR3 in DNA: TGTGCCACCAGCACTGGACTAGCGGGCTCAGATACGCAGTATTTT.

This clone occurred many times. The chain joins TRBV7-9 to TRBJ2-5, with D unclear. V lost 5 bases and J lost 0, with 10 bases in between. Germline lookup yields CDR1 SEHNR and CDR2 FQNEAQ (reference sequence). CDR3 length equals 14 residues. The CDR3, as DNA: TGTGCCAGCAGCGTTAGCAAGTACCAAGAGACCCAGTACTTC. It encodes CASSVSKYQETQYF.

The chain uses TRBV4-2 and TRBJ2-1; unclear D gene. The V end lost 0 bases, the J end lost 1 base, and 16 bases lay between the germline ends. The CDR3 has 18 residues. Germline CDR1 is LGHNA and CDR2 is YNFKEQ. CDR3 in DNA: TGTGCCAGCAGCCAAGAATTGCCCGTGTCTAGTTCCTACAATGAGCAGTTCTTC. Amino acid sequence: CASSQELPVSSSYNEQFF.

V gene TRBV25-1 combines with J gene TRBJ2-7, with 9 bases identical to TRBD1. Germline CDR1 MGHDK, CDR2 SYGVNS. V trimming: 4 bases; J trimming: 4 bases; junction bases outside the gene matches: 11. The CDR3 is made up of 16 amino acids. In DNA, the CDR3 is TGTGCCAGCAGTGCCACAGGGGGCGTTGGTATATACGAGCAGTACTTC. Its protein is CASSATGGVGIYEQYF.

The chain has TRBV5-1 and TRBJ2-3; 9 bases map to TRBD2. With 0 bases clipped from V and 0 bases from J, the junction kept 11 bases outside the gene matches. The germline V gene encodes CDR1 SGHRS and CDR2 YFSETQ. The CDR3 covers 19 residues. This chain's CDR3 is CASSLGGGGATLSTDTQYF. The CDR3 DNA follows: TGCGCCAGCAGCTTGGGTGGCGGGGGGGCCACCCTTAGCACAGATACGCAGTATTTT.

V usage is TRBV5-1 and J usage is TRBJ2-1; no clear D. The CDR3 contains 14 residues. Germline-derived CDR1 and CDR2 are SGHRS and YFSETQ. The V end was cut by 0 bases, the J end by 7 bases, with 11 bases between. The CDR3 sequence: CASSLVTAGNEQFF. CDR3 DNA sequence: TGCGCCAGCAGCTTGGTAACGGCAGGTAATGAGCAGTTCTTC.

The chain joins TRBV12-5 to TRBJ2-1; D is perhaps TRBD2 (5 bases). From germline, CDR1 is LGHNT and CDR2 FRNRAP. The CDR3 spans 15 residues. V was shortened by 10 bases and J by 0 bases, with 16 bases between the two germline ends. CDR3 DNA: TGTGCTACCTCCCTGGGCAGCGGCTCCTACAATGAGCAGTTCTTC. Residues: CATSLGSGSYNEQFF.

The CDR3 reads CASSKTTGGTGGNEQYF. The CDR3, as DNA: TGTGCCAGTAGTAAGACGACCGGGGGGACAGGGGGGAACGAGCAGTACTTC. J is TRBJ2-7 and V is TRBV19, with TRBD1 matching 11 bases. This CDR3 comprises 17 residues. The trim removed 4 bases at V and 5 bases at J, leaving 13 bases unmatched. Germline CDR1 is LNHDA and CDR2 is SQIVND (reference sequence).

V usage is TRBV6-5 and J usage is TRBJ2-1, with D tentatively TRBD1 (5 bases). From germline, CDR1 is MNHEY and CDR2 SVGAGI. Trimming took 0 bases from V and 4 from J, leaving 10 bases between them. The CDR3 is 15 amino acids. CDR3: CASSYSRTPYNEQFF. CDR3 bases: TGTGCCAGCAGTTACTCGCGGACACCGTACAATGAGCAGTTCTTC.

The chain carries TRBV28 and TRBJ1-4, with D perhaps matching TRBD1 (5 bases). V was shortened by 6 bases and J by 4 bases, with 12 bases between the two germline ends. The CDR3 is 14 amino acids. The germline V gene has CDR1 MDHEN and CDR2 SYDVKM. The CDR3 nucleotides are TGTGCCAGCAGACCCGGGGGGGGTAATGAAAAACTGTTTTTT. Translated: CASRPGGGNEKLFF.

The chain is built from TRBV4-3 and TRBJ1-4, with 8 bases aligning to TRBD1. V gave up 8 bases and J gave up 7 bases; unmatched junction bases: 15. Germline loops: CDR1 LGHNA, CDR2 YSLEER. The CDR3 sequence is 16 residues long. As DNA, the CDR3 is TGCGCCAGCTCCCTTCTCCCCGACAGGGGAGGTGAAAAACTGTTTTTT. This translates into CASSLLPDRGGEKLFF.

Turning to this clone: Compared with germline, one end of the junction differs, possibly owing to a read error. The J gene is TRBJ2-5, the V gene TRBV7-7, with 7 bases aligning to TRBD1. There are 13 residues in the CDR3. Germline-derived CDR1 and CDR2 are SSHAT and FNYEAQ (reference sequence). CDR3 sequence (DNA): TGTGCTAGCAGCGCCGGGACAGAAGAGACCCAGTACTTC. Protein sequence: CASSAGTEETQYF.

The V and J genes are TRBV7-6 and TRBJ2-2; TRBD1 is a possible D gene (5 bases). Germline CDR1 SGHVS, CDR2 FNYEAQ. V lost 5 bases to trimming and J lost 4 bases, with 14 bases between them. The CDR3 extends over 15 amino acids. The CDR3 spells CASSQRGRSTGELFF. The CDR3 DNA follows: TGTGCCAGCAGCCAAAGGGGCCGTTCCACCGGGGAGCTGTTTTTT.

As DNA, the CDR3 is TGTGCCACCACCGACAGGATGTTATACGAGCAGTACTTC. Residues: CATTDRMLYEQYF. V is TRBV10-3 and J is TRBJ2-7, with D possibly being TRBD1 (6 bases). This CDR3 region has 13 residues. Germline-derived CDR1 and CDR2 are ENHRY and SYGVKD. V was trimmed by 10 bases and J by 4 bases, leaving 17 bases between them.

V usage is TRBV19 and J usage is TRBJ1-5, with D hard to call. V lost 5 bases and J 6 bases, leaving 11 bases between the germline ends. From germline, CDR1 is LNHDA and CDR2 SQIVND (reference sequence). The CDR3 length is 13 residues. The CDR3 loop reads CASSPPGSQPQHF. The CDR3, as DNA: TGTGCCAGTAGTCCTCCCGGGTCTCAGCCCCAGCATTTT.

The chain employs TRBV21-1 and TRBJ2-7; the D segment call TRBD1 is taken from the table without a DNA check. TRBV21-1 is assigned pseudogene status. The CDR3 runs 17 residues. CDR3 DNA sequence: TGTGCCAGCAGCAACGCTGACAGGGGGCGTAGGGGCTACGAGCAGTACTTC. This encodes CASSNADRGRRGYEQYF.

The CDR3 DNA reads TGCAGAGCGATCCGGTCAGATACGCAGTATTTT. The encoded protein is CRAIRSDTQYF. The chain uses TRBV20-1 and TRBJ2-3, with D hard to call. CDR3 length: 11 residues. Germline V gene sequence: CDR1 DFQATT, CDR2 SNEGSKA (reference sequence).

The genes are TRBV4-1 and TRBJ1-3; D uncertain. Trimming stripped 4 bases from V and 8 bases from J, with 12 bases between. Germline V CDR1 and CDR2: MGHRA, YSYEKL. This CDR3 region has 13 residues. CDR3 sequence: CASSLWAGDTIYF. The CDR3 bases are TGCGCCAGCAGCCTCTGGGCGGGAGACACCATATATTTT.

The chain employs TRBV6-6 and TRBJ2-7; D gene uncertain. This CDR3 contains 11 residues. The V end lost 7 bases, the J end lost 6 bases, and 10 bases lay between the germline ends. Germline CDR1 reads MNHNY; CDR2 reads SVGAGI (reference sequence). The CDR3 nucleotides are TGTGCCAGCACATCCACGGTCGAGCAGTACTTC. The encoded protein is CASTSTVEQYF.

The chain links TRBV30 to TRBJ1-2; 11 bases map to TRBD1. J was trimmed by 7 bases and V by 4 bases; bases with no gene match: 8. This CDR3 has 14 residues. Germline lookup yields CDR1 GTSNPN and CDR2 SVGIG (reference sequence). CDR3 residues: CAWMTGQGVGGYTF. The CDR3 DNA sequence: TGTGCCTGGATGACGGGACAGGGGGTTGGTGGCTACACCTTC.

The chain has TRBV27 and TRBJ2-7; a weak D match, TRBD2 (6 bases). Germline loops: CDR1 MNHEY, CDR2 SMNVEV (reference sequence). The ends were cut back, 6 bases at V and 3 bases at J, with 12 bases in the middle. The length of the CDR3 is 13 residues. The CDR3 coding sequence is TGTGCCAGCAGCACCCCGGGAGTCTACGAGCAGTACTTC. As protein: CASSTPGVYEQYF.

Only a few counts were recorded for this clone. The chain combines TRBV4-1 with TRBJ2-7; 10 bases line up with TRBD2. The J segment lost 6 bases and the V segment lost 0 bases, leaving 5 bases of the junction unmatched. The CDR3 is 15 residues long. The germline CDR1 and CDR2 sequences are MGHRA and YSYEKL. The CDR3 DNA sequence: TGCGCCAGCAGCCAAGATTTTAGCGGGGGGATCGAGCAGTACTTC. It yields the protein CASSQDFSGGIEQYF.

The table lists this clone with a few counts. The chain has TRBV5-1 and TRBJ1-2, with a tentative D call TRBD1 (5 bases). Germline V gene lookup returns CDR1 SGHRS and CDR2 YFSETQ. The CDR3 totals 13 residues. Trimming removed 2 bases at V and 4 bases at J, with 9 bases between. The CDR3 nucleotides are TGCGCCAGCAGCTTACAGGTCTCCTATGGCTACACCTTC. Encoded protein: CASSLQVSYGYTF. Together with reference TRBV5-1 and TRBJ1-2, the CDR3 gives the full variable domain: KAGVTQTPRYLIKTRGQQVTLSCSPISGHRSVSWYQQTPGQGLQFLFEYFSETQRNKGNFPGRFSGRQFSNSRSEMNVSTLELGDSALYLCASSLQVSYGYTFGSGTRLTVV.

The chain carries TRBV30 and TRBJ2-7, with 8 nucleotides matching TRBD1. CDR1 and CDR2 (germline): GTSNPN, SVGIG (reference sequence). The V segment lost 2 bases and the J segment 1 base; nucleotides outside the gene matches: 10. The CDR3 consists of 16 residues. In DNA, the CDR3 is TGTGCCTGGAGTAAAACGGGACAGGATCAATCCTACGAGCAGTACTTC. As protein: CAWSKTGQDQSYEQYF.